The 6 T cell receptor beta chains given below trace back to one sample, sequenced in a study of Graves' ophthalmopathy and Graves' hyperthyroidism. Amplified material comprised TCR beta CDR3 regions derived from RNA transcripts. The first-round RT-PCR employed HTBI primers together with the Qiagen OneStep RT-PCR kit. A multiplex PCR was then performed as the second round. One entry per CDR3 protein, called by TCRdb with MiXCR from the multiplex PCR reads. The repertoire holds 340,000 or so distinct CDR3 sequences, with roughly 15% as singletons. Sequencing used peripheral blood. Source of these receptors: an adult man with Graves' ophthalmopathy.

This clonotype appeared many times. V usage is TRBV9 and J usage is TRBJ2-5; TRBD1 is a possible D gene (6 bases). V was cut by 0 bases and J by 1 base, with 10 bases left in between. CDR1 and CDR2 (germline): SGDLS, YYNGEE. The CDR3 is 15 residues long. CDR3 loop: CASSVGGTLQETQYF. DNA of the CDR3: TGTGCCAGCAGCGTAGGAGGGACACTCCAAGAGACCCAGTACTTC.

This clonotype has a count of ten or more. The chain links TRBV12-3 or TRBV12-4 to TRBJ1-6; tentative D call: TRBD1 (5 bases). Trimming stripped 8 bases from V and 1 base from J, with 12 bases between. The CDR3 has 15 amino acids. The CDR3 DNA reads TGTGCCAGCCACCCGGGGGGATCCTATAATTCACCCCTCCACTTT. This gives the protein CASHPGGSYNSPLHF.

V gene TRBV28 combines with J gene TRBJ2-6; D not certain. Trimming left V 4 bases short and J 4 bases short, with 8 bases between. Germline CDR1 and CDR2: MDHEN and SYDVKM. The CDR3 contains 14 residues. As DNA, the CDR3 is TGTGCCAGCAGTTCCTGGTCCGGGGCCAACGTCCTGACTTTC. It translates to CASSSWSGANVLTF.

This clonotype has just a few counts. The genes are TRBV11-2 and TRBJ2-2; 12 positions agree with TRBD2. The germline V gene has CDR1 SGHAT and CDR2 FQNNGV. CDR3 length: 17 amino acids. The V segment lost 3 bases and the J segment 4 bases; nucleotides outside the gene matches: 6. The CDR3 region is CASSFLAGGPATGELFF. CDR3 bases: TGTGCCAGCAGCTTTCTAGCGGGGGGGCCGGCCACCGGGGAGCTGTTTTTT. The entire variable domain, with the rest obtained from reference TRBV11-2 and TRBJ2-2, is as follows: EAGVAQSPRYKIIEKRQSVAFWCNPISGHATLYWYQQILGQGPKLLIQFQNNGVVDDSQLPKDRFSAERLKGVDSTLKIQPAKLEDSAVYLCASSFLAGGPATGELFFGEGSRLTVL.

This clonotype has a single count. The J gene is TRBJ1-5, the V gene TRBV28; D not certain. The CDR3 length is 13 residues. V was clipped by 6 bases and J by 5 bases, with 11 bases between them. CDR1 MDHEN and CDR2 SYDVKM come from the germline V gene. CDR3 loop: CASSFVTHQPQHF. The CDR3 nucleotides read TGTGCCAGCAGCTTCGTTACCCATCAGCCCCAGCATTTT.

At least ten counts were recorded for this clonotype. V is TRBV11-2 and J is TRBJ2-5; D might be TRBD1 (6 bases). Trimming pared 1 base from V and 6 bases from J, leaving 9 bases between. The V gene's germline CDR1 is SGHAT and CDR2 FQNNGV. The CDR3 is 13 residues long. CDR3 in amino acids: CASSLAGAQTQYF. The CDR3 DNA sequence: TGTGCCAGCAGCTTAGCAGGGGCACAGACCCAGTACTTC.